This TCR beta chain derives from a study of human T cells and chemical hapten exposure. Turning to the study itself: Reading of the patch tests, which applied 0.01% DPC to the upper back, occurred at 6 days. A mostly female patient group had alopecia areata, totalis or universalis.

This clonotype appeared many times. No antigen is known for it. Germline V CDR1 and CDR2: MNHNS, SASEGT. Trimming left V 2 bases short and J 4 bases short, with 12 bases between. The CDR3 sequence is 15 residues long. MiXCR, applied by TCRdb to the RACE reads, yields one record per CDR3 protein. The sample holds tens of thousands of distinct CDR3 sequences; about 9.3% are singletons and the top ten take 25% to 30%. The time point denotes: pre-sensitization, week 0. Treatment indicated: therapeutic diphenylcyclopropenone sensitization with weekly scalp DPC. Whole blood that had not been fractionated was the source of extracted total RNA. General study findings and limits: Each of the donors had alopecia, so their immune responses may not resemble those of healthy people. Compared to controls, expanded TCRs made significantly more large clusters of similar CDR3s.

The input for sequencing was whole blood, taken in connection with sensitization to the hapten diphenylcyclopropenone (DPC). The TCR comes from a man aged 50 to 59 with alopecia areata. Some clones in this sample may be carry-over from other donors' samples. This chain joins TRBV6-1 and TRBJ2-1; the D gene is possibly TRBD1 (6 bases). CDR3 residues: CASSEQGQRYNEQFF. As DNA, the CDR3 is TGTGCCAGCAGTGAACAGGGGCAAAGGTACAATGAGCAGTTCTTC.